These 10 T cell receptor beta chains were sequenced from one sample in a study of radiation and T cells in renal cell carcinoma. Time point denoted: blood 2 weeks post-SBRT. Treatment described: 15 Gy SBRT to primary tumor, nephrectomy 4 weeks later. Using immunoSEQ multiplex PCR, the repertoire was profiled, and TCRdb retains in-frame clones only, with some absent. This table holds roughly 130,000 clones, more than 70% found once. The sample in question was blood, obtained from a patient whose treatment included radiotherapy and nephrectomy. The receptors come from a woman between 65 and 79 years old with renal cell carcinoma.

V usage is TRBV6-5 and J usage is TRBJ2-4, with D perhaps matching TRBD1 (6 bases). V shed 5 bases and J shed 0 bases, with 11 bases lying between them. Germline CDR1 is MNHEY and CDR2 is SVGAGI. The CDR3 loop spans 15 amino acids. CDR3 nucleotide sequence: TGTGCCAGCAGTCGGACAGCCCTAGCCAAAAACATTCAGTACTTC. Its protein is CASSRTALAKNIQYF.

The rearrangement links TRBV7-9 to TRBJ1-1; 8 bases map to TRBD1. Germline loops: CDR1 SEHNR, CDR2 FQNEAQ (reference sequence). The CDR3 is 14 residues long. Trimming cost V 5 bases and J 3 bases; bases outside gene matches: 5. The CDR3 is CASSRGQGYTEAFF. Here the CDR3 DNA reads TGTGCCAGCAGCCGCGGACAGGGTTACACTGAAGCTTTCTTT.

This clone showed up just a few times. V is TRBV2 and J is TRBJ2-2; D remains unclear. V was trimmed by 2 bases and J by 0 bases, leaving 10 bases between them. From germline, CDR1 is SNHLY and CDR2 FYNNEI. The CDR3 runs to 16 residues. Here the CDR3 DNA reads TGTGCCAGCAGTGAACAACGTTTCGCGAACACCGGGGAGCTGTTTTTT. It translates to CASSEQRFANTGELFF. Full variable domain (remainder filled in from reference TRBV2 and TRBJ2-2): EPEVTQTPSHQVTQMGQEVILRCVPISNHLYFYWYRQILGQKVEFLVSFYNNEISEKSEIFDDQFSVERPDGSNFTLKIRSTKLEDSAMYFCASSEQRFANTGELFFGEGSRLTVL.

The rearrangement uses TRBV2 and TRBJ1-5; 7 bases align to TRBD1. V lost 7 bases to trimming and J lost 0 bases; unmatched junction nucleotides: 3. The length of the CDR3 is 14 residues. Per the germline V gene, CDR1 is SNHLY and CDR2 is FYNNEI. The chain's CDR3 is CASTDRLSNQPQHF. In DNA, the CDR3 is TGTGCCAGCACGGACAGGCTTAGCAATCAGCCCCAGCATTTT. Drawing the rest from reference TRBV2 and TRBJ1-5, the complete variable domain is EPEVTQTPSHQVTQMGQEVILRCVPISNHLYFYWYRQILGQKVEFLVSFYNNEISEKSEIFDDQFSVERPDGSNFTLKIRSTKLEDSAMYFCASTDRLSNQPQHFGDGTRLSIL.

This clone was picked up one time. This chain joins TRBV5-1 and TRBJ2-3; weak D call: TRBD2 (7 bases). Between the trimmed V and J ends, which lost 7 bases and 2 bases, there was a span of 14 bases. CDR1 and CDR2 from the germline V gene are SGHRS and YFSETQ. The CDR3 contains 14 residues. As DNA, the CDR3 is TGCGCCAGCGGGGGGGCAGGGACCACAGATACGCAGTATTTT. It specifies CASGGAGTTDTQYF.

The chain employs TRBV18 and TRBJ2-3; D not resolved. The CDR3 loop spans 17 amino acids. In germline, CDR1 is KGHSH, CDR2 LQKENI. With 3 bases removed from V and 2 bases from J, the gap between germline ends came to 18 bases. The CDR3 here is CASSPELFAGVTDTQYF. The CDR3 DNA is TGTGCCAGCTCACCGGAGCTTTTCGCCGGCGTCACAGATACGCAGTATTTT.

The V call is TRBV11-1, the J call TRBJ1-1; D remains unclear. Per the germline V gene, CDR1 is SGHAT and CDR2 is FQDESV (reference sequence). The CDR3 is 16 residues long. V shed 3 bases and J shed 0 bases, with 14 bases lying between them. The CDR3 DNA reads TGTGCCAGCAGCTTCGGCAGAGTGGGAGTGAACACTGAAGCTTTCTTT. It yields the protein CASSFGRVGVNTEAFF.

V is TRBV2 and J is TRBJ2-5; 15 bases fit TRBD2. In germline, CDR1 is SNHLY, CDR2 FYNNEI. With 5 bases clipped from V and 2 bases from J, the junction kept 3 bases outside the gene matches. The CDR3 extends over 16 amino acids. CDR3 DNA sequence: TGTGCCAGCAGTACCGGACTAGCGGGAGGGCAAGAGACCCAGTACTTC. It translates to CASSTGLAGGQETQYF.

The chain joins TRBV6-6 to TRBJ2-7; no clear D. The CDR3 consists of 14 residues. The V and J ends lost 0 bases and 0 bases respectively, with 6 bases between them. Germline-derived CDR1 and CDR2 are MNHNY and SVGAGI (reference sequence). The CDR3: CASSYSGSSYEQYF. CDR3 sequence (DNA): TGTGCCAGCAGTTACTCAGGCTCCTCCTACGAGCAGTACTTC.

CDR3 in DNA: TGTGCCAGTAGAGGGACAGGGGGAAATCAGCCCCAGCATTTT. This codes for CASRGTGGNQPQHF. The chain is built from TRBV19 and TRBJ1-5, with TRBD1 matching 11 bases. V shed 6 bases and J 4 bases; nucleotides not matched to a gene: 2. The CDR3 length is 14 residues. The germline V gene has CDR1 LNHDA and CDR2 SQIVND (reference sequence).